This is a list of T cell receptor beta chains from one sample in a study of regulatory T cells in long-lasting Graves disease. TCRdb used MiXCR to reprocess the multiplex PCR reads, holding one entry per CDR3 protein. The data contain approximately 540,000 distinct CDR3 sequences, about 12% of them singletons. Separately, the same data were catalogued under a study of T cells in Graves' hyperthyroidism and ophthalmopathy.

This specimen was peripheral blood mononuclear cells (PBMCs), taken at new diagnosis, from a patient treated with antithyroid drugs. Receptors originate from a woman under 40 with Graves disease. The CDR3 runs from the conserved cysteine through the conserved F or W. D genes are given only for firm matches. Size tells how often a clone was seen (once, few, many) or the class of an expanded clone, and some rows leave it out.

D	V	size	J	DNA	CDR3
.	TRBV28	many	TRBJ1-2	TGTGCCAGCATCTCCCCTAAAGCTGGGGGCGGCTATGGCTACACCTTC	CASISPKAGGGYGYTF
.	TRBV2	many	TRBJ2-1	TGTGCCAGCAGTGAAAGCTACAATGAGCAGTTCTTC	CASSESYNEQFF
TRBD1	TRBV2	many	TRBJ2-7	TGTGCCAGCAGCGATGGTGGAGGGGACAGGGACCAGCCCTACGAGCAGTACTTC	CASSDGGGDRDQPYEQYF
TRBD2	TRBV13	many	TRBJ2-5	TGTGCCAGCAGTCTGGGACTAGCGGGGTTCCAAGAGACCCAGTACTTC	CASSLGLAGFQETQYF
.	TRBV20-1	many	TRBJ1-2	TGCAGTGCTCGGACAACCAACTATGGCTACACCTTC	CSARTTNYGYTF
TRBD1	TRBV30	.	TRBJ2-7	TGTGCCTGGAGTAAGGGGGCGTGGGGCGAGCAGTACTTC	CAWSKGAWGEQYF
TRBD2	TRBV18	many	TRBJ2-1	TGTGCCAGCTCACCGCAAAGCGGGAGGGCAAATGAGCAGTTCTTC	CASSPQSGRANEQFF
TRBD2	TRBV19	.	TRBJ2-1	TGTGCCAGTAGTCCCTTGGGGACTAGCGGGCGGAGCTCCTACAATGAGCAGTTCTTC	CASSPLGTSGRSSYNEQFF
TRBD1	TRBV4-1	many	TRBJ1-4	TGCGCCAGCAGCCAGCAGACAGGGGCTTCTGAAAAACTGTTTTTT	CASSQQTGASEKLFF
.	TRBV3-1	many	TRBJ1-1	TGTGCCAGCAGCCCGGAAAGCACGTCTCGGACTGAAGCTTTCTTT	CASSPESTSRTEAFF
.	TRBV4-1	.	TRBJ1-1	TGCGCCAGCAGCCAAGGGGTTCGGACAGCGAACACTGAAGCTTTCTTT	CASSQGVRTANTEAFF
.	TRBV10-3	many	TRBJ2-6	TGTGCCATCAGTGAGTCGGGGCCCTCTGGGGCCAACGTCCTGACTTTC	CAISESGPSGANVLTF
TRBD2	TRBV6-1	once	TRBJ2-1	TGTGCCAGCAGTATAGCGGGGCCGACCTCCTACAATGAGCAGTTATTC	CASSIAGPTSYNEQLF
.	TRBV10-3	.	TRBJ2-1	TGTGCCATCAGGGCACTCGAGCGAGGCAATGAGCAGTTCTTC	CAIRALERGNEQFF
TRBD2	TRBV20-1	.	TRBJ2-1	TGCAGTGCTCTTAGCGGGAGGATTGGTGAGCAGTTCTTC	CSALSGRIGEQFF
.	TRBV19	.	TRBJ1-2	TGTGCCAGTAGCATTGCTTTGTCACGCAAGTCCCTTTATGGCTACACCTTC	CASSIALSRKSLYGYTF
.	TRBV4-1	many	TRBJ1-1	TGCGCCAGCAGCAGAGAAACGATGGGGAACACTGAAGCTTTCTTT	CASSRETMGNTEAFF
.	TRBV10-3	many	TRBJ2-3	TGTGCCATCAGCCCCAAGACGGACGGCGGCACAGATACGCAGTATTTT	CAISPKTDGGTDTQYF
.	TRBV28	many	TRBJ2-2	TGTGCCAGCCGGACAGAATCTCTCACCGGGGAGCTGTTTTTT	CASRTESLTGELFF
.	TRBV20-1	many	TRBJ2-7	TGCAGTGCTAGAGACATGGGCAGGGGCTACGAGCAGTACTTC	CSARDMGRGYEQYF
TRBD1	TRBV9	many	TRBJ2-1	TGTGCCAGCAGCGTCGACAGGGGGCGTCTTGGTGAGCAGTTCTTC	CASSVDRGRLGEQFF
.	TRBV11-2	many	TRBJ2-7	TGTGCCAGCGGGCGGAGCTCCTACGAGCAGTACTTC	CASGRSSYEQYF
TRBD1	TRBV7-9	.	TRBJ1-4	TGTGCCAGCAGCCTCCAACAGGGGTGGGATGAAAAACTGTTTTTT	CASSLQQGWDEKLFF
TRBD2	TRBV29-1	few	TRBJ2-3	TGCAGCGCTGAATCGCCTAGCGGCTACACAGATACGCAGTATTTT	CSAESPSGYTDTQYF
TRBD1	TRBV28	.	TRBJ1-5	TGTGCCAGCAGTTTACTCCTCGGACAGGGGAGGCAGCCCCAGCATTTT	CASSLLLGQGRQPQHF
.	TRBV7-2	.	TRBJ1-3	TGTGCCAGCAGCCCCCTCAGGGCTCCAGGAAACACCATATATTTT	CASSPLRAPGNTIYF
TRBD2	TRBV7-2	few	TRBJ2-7	TGTGCCAGCTCCCGTACTAGCGGGAGGGGTTACGAGCAGTACTTC	CASSRTSGRGYEQYF
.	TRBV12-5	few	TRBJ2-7	TGTGCTAGTGGTTCCTCGGGCAGCTACGAGCAGTACTTC	CASGSSGSYEQYF
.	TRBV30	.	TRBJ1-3	TGTGCCTGGACCCGAGGGGATAGCTCTGGAAACACCATATATTTT	CAWTRGDSSGNTIYF
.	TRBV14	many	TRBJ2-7	TGTGCCAGCAGCCCCTTTTTGGATCCGAAGGGGACCTACGAGCAGTACTTC	CASSPFLDPKGTYEQYF
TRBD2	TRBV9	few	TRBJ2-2	TGTGCCAGCAGCGCCAACCGGTTAGCGGGAGGGCCTCCCGGGGAGCTGTTTTTT	CASSANRLAGGPPGELFF
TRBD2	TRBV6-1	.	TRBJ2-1	TGTGCCAGCAGTCAACTTAGCGGGAGCCTCAATGAGCAGTTCTTC	CASSQLSGSLNEQFF
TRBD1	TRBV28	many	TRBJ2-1	TGTGCCAGCAGTTTAGCAGGGGGCTTCTCCTACAATGAGCAGTTCTTC	CASSLAGGFSYNEQFF
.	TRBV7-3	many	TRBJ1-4	TGTGCCAGCAGCTTAACGGGGACAAGAAATGAAAAACTGTTTTTT	CASSLTGTRNEKLFF
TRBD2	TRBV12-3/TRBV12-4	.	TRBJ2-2	TGTGCCAGCACTGCGGGGGTTCCCGGGGAGCTGTTTTTT	CASTAGVPGELFF
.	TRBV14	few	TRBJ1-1	TGTGCCAGTACCAAGGGGTGGTACACTGAAGCTTTCTTT	CASTKGWYTEAFF
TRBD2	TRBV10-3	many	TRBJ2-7	TGTGCCATCCTGCCAACTAGCGGGCTTCCCTACGAGCAGTACTTC	CAILPTSGLPYEQYF
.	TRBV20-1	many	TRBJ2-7	TGCAGTGCTCCCATTACCTACGAGCAGTACTTC	CSAPITYEQYF
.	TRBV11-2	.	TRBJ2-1	TGTGCCAGCAGCTCCTCAGGCCATATAAGGCAGTGCTTC	CASSSSGHIRQCF
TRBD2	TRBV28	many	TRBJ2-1	TGTGCCAGCTGGGGAGCGGGAGGCTTCTCCTACAATGAGCAGTTCTTC	CASWGAGGFSYNEQFF
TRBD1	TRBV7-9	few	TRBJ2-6	TGTGCCAGCAGCCGACCGGGACAGGCAGACTCTGGGGCCAACGTCCTGACTTTC	CASSRPGQADSGANVLTF
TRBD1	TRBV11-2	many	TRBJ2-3	TGTGCCAGCCGGGACAGAGGCACAGATACGCAGTATTTT	CASRDRGTDTQYF
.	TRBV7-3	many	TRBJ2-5	TGTGCCAGCAGCGTGCTAGCGCAAGAGACCCAGTACTTC	CASSVLAQETQYF
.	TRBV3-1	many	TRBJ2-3	TGTGCCAGCAGCCAACCCCCGCGGGGCCAGTATTTT	CASSQPPRGQYF
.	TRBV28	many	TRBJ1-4	TGTGCCAGCAGTCCCCTCGGGTCCGGGACCGACGAAAAACTGTTTTTT	CASSPLGSGTDEKLFF
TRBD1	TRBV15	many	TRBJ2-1	TGTGCCACCAGCAGAGGAGTCGGACAGGGAGAGAATGAGCAGTTCTTC	CATSRGVGQGENEQFF
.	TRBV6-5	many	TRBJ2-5	TGTGCCAGCAGTTACTGGGGCCAAGAGACCCAGTACTTC	CASSYWGQETQYF
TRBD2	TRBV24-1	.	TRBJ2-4	TGTGCCACCAGTGAAGGACTAGCGGGTAGAGAAAACATTCAGTACTTC	CATSEGLAGRENIQYF
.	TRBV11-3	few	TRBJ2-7	TGTGCCAGCAGCCCCTCCGGGACCGTTTCCTACGAGCAGTACTTC	CASSPSGTVSYEQYF
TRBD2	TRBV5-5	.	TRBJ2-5	TGTGCCAGCAGCTATGCGGTTAGGGCTAGCGGGAGTAGTAGCGGCCAAGAGACCCAGTACTTC	CASSYAVRASGSSSGQETQYF
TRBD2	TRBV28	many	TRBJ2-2	TGTGCCAGCAGTCCCCAGGGACTAGCGCCGGACACCGGGGAGCTGTTTTTT	CASSPQGLAPDTGELFF